A single T cell receptor beta chain is shown here with its context. This specimen belongs to a study of blood T cell repertoires in COVID-19. Participants spanned ages roughly 18 to 90 years and resided in over 20 US areas. In the 2 weeks before study entry, exposed participants met a COVID-19 case, which was PCR-confirmed or clinician-diagnosed. With 4 bases removed from V and 6 bases from J, the gap between germline ends came to 20 bases. CDR1 and CDR2 from the germline V gene are SGHRS and YFSETQ. The CDR3 is made up of 15 amino acids. TCRdb keeps only in-frame clones here, not all; method: immunoSEQ multiplex PCR. The sample has 350,000 to 400,000 clones; approximately 89% are singletons.

Specimen: PBMCs or T cells enriched from blood (not recorded which). This chain links TRBV5-1 with TRBJ2-7; maybe TRBD1 (6 bases). This sequence originates from a woman in her 40s who had been exposed to COVID-19. CDR3 bases: TGCGCCAGCAGCGCGTCAGGGGAGTCCTACAGCGAGCAGTACTTC. It translates to CASSASGESYSEQYF.